These T cell receptor beta chains were read from a single sample in a study of human T cells and chemical hapten exposure. TCRdb fed the RACE reads into MiXCR, producing one record per CDR3 protein. The sample records roughly 80,000 distinct CDR3 sequences, about 8.6% being singletons. What was sequenced was whole blood. The source of these receptors is a female donor in good health. Some clones in this sample may be carry-over from other donors' samples. Each CDR3 is given with its conserved first and last residue. The order of the fields is J gene, V gene, D gene, clone size, CDR3 DNA, CDR3 protein. A D gene is named only where the DNA matches it firmly. Size is omitted from some rows. Given values are once, few, many or a class for expanded clones.

TRBJ1-1 TRBV6-5 - many TGTGCCAGCAGTTATTCGAGGGCCACTGAAGCTTTCTTT CASSYSRATEAFF
TRBJ2-3 TRBV7-2 - few TGTGCCAGCAGCTTAGTTAATACGCAGTATTTT CASSLVNTQYF
TRBJ1-2 TRBV6-4 TRBD1 many TGTGCCAGCAGTGACTCGATATTCGGCCGGGACAGGGGACGCTACACCTTC CASSDSIFGRDRGRYTF
TRBJ1-6 TRBV7-3 TRBD1 few TGTGCCAGCAGCCAGGGGGCCTCTTCACCCCTCCACTTT CASSQGASSPLHF
TRBJ2-5 TRBV4-2 - - TGTGCCAGCAGCCAAGAGTCTGGGTACCACGAAGAGACCCAGTACTTC CASSQESGYHEETQYF
TRBJ2-7 TRBV27 TRBD2 - TGTGCCAGCAGCCTACGGAGCGGGGGGTTGGTCGGGCAGTACTTC CASSLRSGGLVGQYF
TRBJ1-1 TRBV25-1 TRBD1 few TGTGCCAGCAGTGTGACAGGGGAAGCTTTCTTT CASSVTGEAFF
TRBJ2-3 TRBV18 TRBD1 many TGTGCCAGCTCCCAAGAGACAGGGGGCGCAGATACGCAGTATTTT CASSQETGGADTQYF
TRBJ1-5 TRBV19 TRBD1 - TGTGCCAGTACCGACAGGGTGCACTATCAGCCCCAGCATTTT CASTDRVHYQPQHF
TRBJ2-1 TRBV29-1 TRBD1 few TGCAGCGTTGTGATCCCCAGGGGGCGAGATGAGCAGTTCTTC CSVVIPRGRDEQFF
TRBJ2-2 TRBV29-1 - many TGCAGCGTTGTAGGAGAGAACACCGGGGAGCTGTTTTTT CSVVGENTGELFF
TRBJ1-2 TRBV12-3/TRBV12-4 TRBD1 many TGTGCCAGCGGTCCCTCACAGGGGCCCTACTATGGCTACACCTTC CASGPSQGPYYGYTF
TRBJ2-3 TRBV5-1 TRBD2 - TGCGCCAGCAGCCTACCCTGGGGCGGGGGGACGCAAGATACGCAGTATTTT CASSLPWGGGTQDTQYF
TRBJ2-3 TRBV3-1 TRBD2 - TGTGCCAGCAGCCAGGGACTAGCGGGCACAGATACGCAGTATTTT CASSQGLAGTDTQYF
TRBJ1-1 TRBV30 - - TGTGCCTGGAGTGTGTCGGGTCCCACTGAAGCTTTCTTT CAWSVSGPTEAFF
TRBJ2-7 TRBV7-9 TRBD2 - TGTGAAAGCAGCCGCGGGACTAGCGGAACCTACGAGCAGTACTTC CESSRGTSGTYEQYF
TRBJ1-1 TRBV18 TRBD1 - TGTGCCAGCTCACTTCGGGACAGGTCGTTTGAAGCTTTCTTT CASSLRDRSFEAFF
TRBJ2-7 TRBV20-1 TRBD1 many TGCAGTGCTAGGACAGGGAGCTCCTACGAGCAGTACTTC CSARTGSSYEQYF
TRBJ1-5 TRBV12-3/TRBV12-4 TRBD1 - TGTGCCAGCAGTCTCCGACAGGGAATAGATAGCAATCAGCCCCAGCATTTT CASSLRQGIDSNQPQHF
TRBJ2-1 TRBV3-1 TRBD2 - TGTGCCAGCAACCAAGATCCAGTGGGGGGGGAACACAATGAGCAGTTCTTC CASNQDPVGGEHNEQFF
TRBJ2-3 TRBV6-5 TRBD2 - TGTGCCAGCAGTTACATGAGCGGGGGGCCAGATACGCAGTATTTT CASSYMSGGPDTQYF
TRBJ2-2 TRBV29-1 TRBD1 - TGCAGCGTTCTCGGGACAGGGACAAAGAAGAACACCGGGGAGCTGTTTTTT CSVLGTGTKKNTGELFF
TRBJ1-5 TRBV7-9 - many TGTGCCAGCAGCCGAGGAAACCGGGCTCAGCCCCAGCATTTT CASSRGNRAQPQHF
TRBJ2-1 TRBV12-3/TRBV12-4 TRBD2 many TGTGCCAGCAGCCATCCTCCCGGGCGCGGGGGGGCCAATGAGCAGTTCTTC CASSHPPGRGGANEQFF
TRBJ2-3 TRBV5-6 TRBD2 - TGTGCCAGCAGCTTGGGGCTAGCGGGATATACGCAGTATTTT CASSLGLAGYTQYF
TRBJ1-2 TRBV29-1 TRBD1 few TGCAGCGTTGTCGGGACAGGGTCTTCTCATGGCTACACCTTC CSVVGTGSSHGYTF
TRBJ2-3 TRBV6-6 - few TGTGCCAGCAGTTACGTACAGGGCGCAGATACGCAGTATTTT CASSYVQGADTQYF
TRBJ2-3 TRBV24-1 - few TGTGCCACCAGTCAGGGGAGGAGCACAGATACGCAGTATTTT CATSQGRSTDTQYF
TRBJ1-1 TRBV2 - few TGTGCCAGCAGTGAGGACACAAACACTGAAGCTTTCTTT CASSEDTNTEAFF